This TCR beta chain was profiled in a study of vaccination and CD4 T cells after COVID-19. As for the study in general: Each enrolled participant received a two-dose regimen of either BNT162b2 or mRNA-1273 vaccine.

Trimming shortened V by 4 bases and J by 0 bases, and 13 bases separated the two germline ends. Germline V gene lookup returns CDR1 DFQATT and CDR2 SNEGSKA (reference sequence). The CDR3 extends over 15 amino acids. As for this clonotype: The antigen remains undetermined.

Sequencing of the DNA from cultured CD4+ T cells was carried out with the Oncomine TCR Beta short-read assay. A single record per CDR3 protein comes from TCRdb applying MiXCR to the PCR reads. There are fewer than 15,000 distinct CDR3 sequences in the sample; roughly three quarters occur only once, and 11% lies in the top ten. The treatment: approximately 10-day PBMC culture with coronavirus spike peptide pools or control peptides (ViraFEST assay). Material: CD4+ T cells from blood, cultured in vitro. The sequence was collected from a human donor who had recovered from COVID-19. The rearrangement joins TRBV20-1 to TRBJ1-3; D ambiguous. Here the CDR3 DNA reads TGCAGTGCTAAGACGGACGGACGCTCTGGAAACACCATATATTTT. Translating it yields CSAKTDGRSGNTIYF.